This entry is about one T cell receptor (beta chain). Clones were read by immunoSEQ multiplex PCR, and TCRdb kept only the in-frame ones, dropping some. The repertoire includes about 130,000 clones, under 85% of them detected once, and 15% to 20% sits in the top ten. This specimen comes from a study of blood T cell repertoires in COVID-19. Study at large: COVID-19 samples, acute and convalescent, were from the United States, Italy and Spain.

Those who participated ranged in age from roughly 18 to 89 years and resided in 24 US areas. Cohort assignment relied on participant-reported clinical history. The study counted Cohort 3 donors as recovered given two negative PCRs, clearance, or symptom resolution. This CDR3 has 13 amino acids. Germline values: CDR1 SGHDN, CDR2 FVKESK. Trimming removed 4 bases from V and 7 bases from J, with 11 bases in between. The sequence was obtained from a man aged 30 to 39 who had recovered from COVID-19. The sequenced sample consisted of PBMCs or T cells enriched from blood (not recorded which). The rearrangement joins TRBV14 to TRBJ1-5; TRBD1 is a possible D gene (6 bases). The CDR3 spells CASSPTGGQPQHF. CDR3 DNA: TGTGCCAGCAGCCCGACAGGCGGACAGCCCCAGCATTTT.